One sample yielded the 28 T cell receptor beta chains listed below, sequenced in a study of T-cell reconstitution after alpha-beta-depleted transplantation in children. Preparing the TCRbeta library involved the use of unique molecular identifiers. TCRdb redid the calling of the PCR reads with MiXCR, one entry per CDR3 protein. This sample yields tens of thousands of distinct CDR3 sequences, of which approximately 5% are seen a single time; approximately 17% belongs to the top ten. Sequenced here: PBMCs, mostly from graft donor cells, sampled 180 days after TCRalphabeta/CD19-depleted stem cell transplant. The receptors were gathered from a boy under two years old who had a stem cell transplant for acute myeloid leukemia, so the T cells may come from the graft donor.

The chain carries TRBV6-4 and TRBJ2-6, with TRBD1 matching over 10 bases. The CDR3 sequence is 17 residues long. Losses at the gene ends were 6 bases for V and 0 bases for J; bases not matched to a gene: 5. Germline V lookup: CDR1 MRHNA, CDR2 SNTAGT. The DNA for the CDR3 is TGTGCCAGCAGCCCCGGGACAGGGGACTCTGGGGCCAACGTCCTGACTTTC. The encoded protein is CASSPGTGDSGANVLTF.

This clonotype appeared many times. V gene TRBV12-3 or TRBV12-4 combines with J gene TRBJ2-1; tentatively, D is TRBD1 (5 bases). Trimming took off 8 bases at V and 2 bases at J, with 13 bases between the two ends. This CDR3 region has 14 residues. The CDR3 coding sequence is TGTGCCAGCCTCCCCCAGGGCGCCTACAATGAGCAGTTCTTC. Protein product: CASLPQGAYNEQFF.

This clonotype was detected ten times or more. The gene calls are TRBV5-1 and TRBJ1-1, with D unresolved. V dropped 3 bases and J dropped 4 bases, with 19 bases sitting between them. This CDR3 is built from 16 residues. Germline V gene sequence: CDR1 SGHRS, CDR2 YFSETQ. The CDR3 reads CASSSEPTRVRTEAFF. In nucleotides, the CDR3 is TGCGCCAGCAGCTCGGAACCGACTAGGGTTCGCACTGAAGCTTTCTTT.

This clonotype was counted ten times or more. This CDR3 is CASSSRTGGDTGELFF. The CDR3 DNA sequence: TGCGCCAGCAGCTCGCGGACAGGGGGGGACACCGGGGAGCTGTTTTTT. The rearrangement joins TRBV5-1 to TRBJ2-2; 10 bases agree with TRBD1. The junction had 5 bases not matched to a gene; V was cut back by 3 bases and J by 3 bases. This CDR3 comprises 16 residues. Germline assignment: CDR1 SGHRS and CDR2 YFSETQ. Complete variable domain (other parts from reference TRBV5-1 and TRBJ2-2): KAGVTQTPRYLIKTRGQQVTLSCSPISGHRSVSWYQQTPGQGLQFLFEYFSETQRNKGNFPGRFSGRQFSNSRSEMNVSTLELGDSALYLCASSSRTGGDTGELFFGEGSRLTVL.

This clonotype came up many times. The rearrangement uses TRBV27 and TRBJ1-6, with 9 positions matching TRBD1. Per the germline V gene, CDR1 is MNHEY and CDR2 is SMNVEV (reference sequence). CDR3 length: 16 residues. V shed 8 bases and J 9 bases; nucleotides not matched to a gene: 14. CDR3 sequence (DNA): TGTGCCAGCTCCCCGACTGGACAGGGGATAGTTTCACCCCTCCACTTT. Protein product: CASSPTGQGIVSPLHF.

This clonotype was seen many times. In DNA form, the CDR3 reads TGTGCCAGCAGTCCAGATGGATCACCCCTCCACTTT. Its protein is CASSPDGSPLHF. The chain uses TRBV12-3 or TRBV12-4 and TRBJ1-6, with D unclear. This CDR3 comprises 12 residues. V was shortened by 5 bases and J by 10 bases, with 9 bases between the two germline ends.

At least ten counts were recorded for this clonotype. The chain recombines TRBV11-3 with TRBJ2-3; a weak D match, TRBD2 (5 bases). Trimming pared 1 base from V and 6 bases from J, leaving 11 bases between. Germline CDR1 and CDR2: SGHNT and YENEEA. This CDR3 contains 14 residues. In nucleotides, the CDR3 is TGTGCCAGCAGCTTAGGGAAGGGAGTGGATACGCAGTATTTT. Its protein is CASSLGKGVDTQYF. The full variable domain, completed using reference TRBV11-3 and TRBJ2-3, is EAGVVQSPRYKIIEKKQPVAFWCNPISGHNTLYWYLQNLGQGPELLIRYENEEAVDDSQLPKDRFSAERLKGVDSTLKIQPAELGDSAVYLCASSLGKGVDTQYFGPGTRLTVL.

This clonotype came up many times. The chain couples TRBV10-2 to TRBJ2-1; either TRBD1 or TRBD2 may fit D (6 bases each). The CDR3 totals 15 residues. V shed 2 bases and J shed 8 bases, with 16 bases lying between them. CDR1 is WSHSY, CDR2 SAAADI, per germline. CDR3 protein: CASSEVGGAQDEQFF. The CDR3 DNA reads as TGCGCCAGCAGTGAGGTGGGGGGCGCCCAGGATGAGCAGTTCTTC.

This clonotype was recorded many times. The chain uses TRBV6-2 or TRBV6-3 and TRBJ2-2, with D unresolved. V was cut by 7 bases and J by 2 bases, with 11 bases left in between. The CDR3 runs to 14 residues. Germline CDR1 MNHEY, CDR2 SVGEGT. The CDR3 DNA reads TGTGCCAGCACGGCTCAGCTAAACACCGGGGAGCTGTTTTTT. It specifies CASTAQLNTGELFF.

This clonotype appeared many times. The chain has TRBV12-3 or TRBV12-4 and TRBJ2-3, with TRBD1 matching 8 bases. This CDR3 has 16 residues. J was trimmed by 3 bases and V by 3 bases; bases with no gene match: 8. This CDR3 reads CASSLRTGSLTDTQYF. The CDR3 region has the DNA TGTGCCAGCAGTTTGAGGACAGGGAGTCTGACAGATACGCAGTATTTT.

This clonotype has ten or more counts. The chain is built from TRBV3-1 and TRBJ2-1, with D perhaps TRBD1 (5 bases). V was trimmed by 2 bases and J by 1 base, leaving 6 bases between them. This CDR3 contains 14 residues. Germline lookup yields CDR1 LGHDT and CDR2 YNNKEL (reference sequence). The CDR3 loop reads CASSQSGSYNEQFF. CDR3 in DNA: TGTGCCAGCAGCCAATCAGGGTCCTACAATGAGCAGTTCTTC.

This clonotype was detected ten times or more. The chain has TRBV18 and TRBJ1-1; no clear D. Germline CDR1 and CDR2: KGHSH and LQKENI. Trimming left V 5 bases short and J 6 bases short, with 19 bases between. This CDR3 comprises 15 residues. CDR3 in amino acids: CASSASPYEPAEAFF. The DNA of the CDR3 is TGTGCCAGCTCAGCCTCCCCCTATGAGCCGGCTGAAGCTTTCTTT.

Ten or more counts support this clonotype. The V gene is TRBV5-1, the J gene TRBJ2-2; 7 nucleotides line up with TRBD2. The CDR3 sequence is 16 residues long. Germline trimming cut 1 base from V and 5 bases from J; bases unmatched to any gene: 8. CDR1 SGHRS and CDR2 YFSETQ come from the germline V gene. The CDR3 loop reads CASSLTGSGLTGELFF. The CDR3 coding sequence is TGCGCCAGCAGCTTGACCGGTAGCGGGCTTACCGGGGAGCTGTTTTTT.

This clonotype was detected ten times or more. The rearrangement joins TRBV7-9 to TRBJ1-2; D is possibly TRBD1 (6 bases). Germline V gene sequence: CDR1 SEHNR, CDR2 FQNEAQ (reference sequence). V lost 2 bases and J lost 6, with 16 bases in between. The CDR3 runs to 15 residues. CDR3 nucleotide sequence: TGTGCCAGCAGCTTATCCGTTACAGGGAGGGATGGCTACACCTTC. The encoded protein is CASSLSVTGRDGYTF. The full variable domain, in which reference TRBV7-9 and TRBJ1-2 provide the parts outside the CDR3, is DTGVSQNPRHKITKRGQNVTFRCDPISEHNRLYWYRQTLGQGPEFLTYFQNEAQLEKSRLLSDRFSAERPKGSFSTLEIQRTEQGDSAMYLCASSLSVTGRDGYTFGSGTRLTVV.

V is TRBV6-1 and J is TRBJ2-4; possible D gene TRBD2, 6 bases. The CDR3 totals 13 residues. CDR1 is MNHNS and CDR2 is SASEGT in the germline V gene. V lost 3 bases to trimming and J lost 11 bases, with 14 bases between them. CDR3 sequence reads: CASSEEAGTVQYF. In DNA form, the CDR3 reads TGTGCCAGCAGTGAGGAGGCGGGGACGGTTCAGTACTTC.

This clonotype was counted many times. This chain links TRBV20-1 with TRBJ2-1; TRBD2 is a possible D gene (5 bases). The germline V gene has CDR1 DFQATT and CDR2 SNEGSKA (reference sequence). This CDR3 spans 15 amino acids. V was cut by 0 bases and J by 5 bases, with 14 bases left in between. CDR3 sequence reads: CSARDPKLDHNEQFF. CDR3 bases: TGCAGTGCTAGAGATCCTAAACTAGACCACAATGAGCAGTTCTTC.

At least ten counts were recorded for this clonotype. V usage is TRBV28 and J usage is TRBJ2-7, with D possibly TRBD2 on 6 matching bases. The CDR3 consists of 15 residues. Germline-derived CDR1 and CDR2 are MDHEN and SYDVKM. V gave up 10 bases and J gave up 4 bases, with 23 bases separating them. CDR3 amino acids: CAIAGRQSSFYEQYF. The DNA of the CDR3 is TGTGCCATCGCGGGGCGACAGAGTTCCTTTTACGAGCAGTACTTC.

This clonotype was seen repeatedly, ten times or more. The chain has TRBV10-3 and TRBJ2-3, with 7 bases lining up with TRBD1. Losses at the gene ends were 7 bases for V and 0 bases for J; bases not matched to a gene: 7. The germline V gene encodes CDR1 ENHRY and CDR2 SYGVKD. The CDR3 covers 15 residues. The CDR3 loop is CAIKGDRESTDTQYF. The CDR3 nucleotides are TGTGCCATCAAAGGAGACAGGGAGAGCACAGATACGCAGTATTTT.

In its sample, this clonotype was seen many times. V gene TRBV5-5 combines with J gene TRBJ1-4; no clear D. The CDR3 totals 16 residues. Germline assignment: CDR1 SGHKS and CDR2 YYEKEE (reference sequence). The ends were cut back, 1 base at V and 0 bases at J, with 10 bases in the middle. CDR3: CASSLSHRATNEKLFF. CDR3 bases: TGTGCCAGCAGCTTGTCCCATCGAGCAACTAATGAAAAACTGTTTTTT.

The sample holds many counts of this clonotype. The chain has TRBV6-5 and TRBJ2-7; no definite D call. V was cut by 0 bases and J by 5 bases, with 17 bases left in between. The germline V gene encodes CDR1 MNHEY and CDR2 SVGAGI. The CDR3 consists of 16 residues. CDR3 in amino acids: CASSYSHFPSYNEQYF. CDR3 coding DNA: TGTGCCAGCAGTTACTCGCATTTTCCGTCGTACAACGAGCAGTACTTC.

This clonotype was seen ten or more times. The CDR3 here is CASSLGLRSGNTIYF. The CDR3 DNA reads as TGCGCCAGCAGCTTGGGTCTCCGCTCTGGAAACACCATATATTTT. The chain recombines TRBV5-1 with TRBJ1-3, with no clear D. Germline V gene sequence: CDR1 SGHRS, CDR2 YFSETQ. Between the trimmed V and J ends, which lost 0 bases and 0 bases, there was a span of 7 bases. CDR3 size: 15 residues.

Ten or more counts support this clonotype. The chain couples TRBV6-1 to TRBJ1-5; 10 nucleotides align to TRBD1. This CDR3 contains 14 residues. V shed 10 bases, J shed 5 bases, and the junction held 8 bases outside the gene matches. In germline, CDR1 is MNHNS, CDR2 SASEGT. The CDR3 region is CATSPGQGYQPQHF. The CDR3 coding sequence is TGTGCCACCTCGCCGGGACAGGGGTATCAGCCCCAGCATTTT.

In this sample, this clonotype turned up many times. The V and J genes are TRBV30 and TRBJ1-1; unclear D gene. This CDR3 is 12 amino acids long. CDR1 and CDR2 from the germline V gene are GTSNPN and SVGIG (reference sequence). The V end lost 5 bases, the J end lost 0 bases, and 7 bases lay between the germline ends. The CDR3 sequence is CAWSFMNTEAFF. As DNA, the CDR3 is TGTGCCTGGTCCTTCATGAACACTGAAGCTTTCTTT.

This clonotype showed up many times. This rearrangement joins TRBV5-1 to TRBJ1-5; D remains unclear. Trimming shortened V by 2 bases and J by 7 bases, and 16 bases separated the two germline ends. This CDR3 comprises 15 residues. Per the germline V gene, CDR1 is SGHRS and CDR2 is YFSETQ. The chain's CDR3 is CASSFWVEARQPQHF. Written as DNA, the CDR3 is TGCGCCAGCAGCTTCTGGGTAGAAGCTAGGCAGCCCCAGCATTTT.

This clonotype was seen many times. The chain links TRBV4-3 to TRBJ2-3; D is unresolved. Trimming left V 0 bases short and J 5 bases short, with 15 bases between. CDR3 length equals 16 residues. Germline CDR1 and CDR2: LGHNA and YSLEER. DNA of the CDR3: TGCGCCAGCAGCCAAGATATGTACGAGCCAAGAGATACGCAGTATTTT. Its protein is CASSQDMYEPRDTQYF.

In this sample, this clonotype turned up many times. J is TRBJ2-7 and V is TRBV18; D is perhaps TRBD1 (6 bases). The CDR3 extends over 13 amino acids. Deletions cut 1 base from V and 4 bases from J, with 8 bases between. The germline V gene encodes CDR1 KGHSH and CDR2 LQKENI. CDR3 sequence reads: CASSPQQGYEQYV. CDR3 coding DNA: TGTGCCAGCTCACCACAACAGGGTTACGAGCAGTACGTC.

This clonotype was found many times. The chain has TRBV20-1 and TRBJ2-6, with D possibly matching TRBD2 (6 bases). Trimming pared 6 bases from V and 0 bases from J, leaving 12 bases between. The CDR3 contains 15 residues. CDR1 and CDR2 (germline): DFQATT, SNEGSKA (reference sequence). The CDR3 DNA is TGCAGTGCCACCGGGGGAACCTCTGGGGCCAACGTCCTGACTTTC. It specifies CSATGGTSGANVLTF.

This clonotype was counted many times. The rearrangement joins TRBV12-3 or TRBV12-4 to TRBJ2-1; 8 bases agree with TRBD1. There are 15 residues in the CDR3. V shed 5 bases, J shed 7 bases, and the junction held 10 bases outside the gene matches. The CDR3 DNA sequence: TGTGCCAGCAGTCCAGGGGGCGCGGGTGATAATGAGCAGTTCTTC. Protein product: CASSPGGAGDNEQFF.